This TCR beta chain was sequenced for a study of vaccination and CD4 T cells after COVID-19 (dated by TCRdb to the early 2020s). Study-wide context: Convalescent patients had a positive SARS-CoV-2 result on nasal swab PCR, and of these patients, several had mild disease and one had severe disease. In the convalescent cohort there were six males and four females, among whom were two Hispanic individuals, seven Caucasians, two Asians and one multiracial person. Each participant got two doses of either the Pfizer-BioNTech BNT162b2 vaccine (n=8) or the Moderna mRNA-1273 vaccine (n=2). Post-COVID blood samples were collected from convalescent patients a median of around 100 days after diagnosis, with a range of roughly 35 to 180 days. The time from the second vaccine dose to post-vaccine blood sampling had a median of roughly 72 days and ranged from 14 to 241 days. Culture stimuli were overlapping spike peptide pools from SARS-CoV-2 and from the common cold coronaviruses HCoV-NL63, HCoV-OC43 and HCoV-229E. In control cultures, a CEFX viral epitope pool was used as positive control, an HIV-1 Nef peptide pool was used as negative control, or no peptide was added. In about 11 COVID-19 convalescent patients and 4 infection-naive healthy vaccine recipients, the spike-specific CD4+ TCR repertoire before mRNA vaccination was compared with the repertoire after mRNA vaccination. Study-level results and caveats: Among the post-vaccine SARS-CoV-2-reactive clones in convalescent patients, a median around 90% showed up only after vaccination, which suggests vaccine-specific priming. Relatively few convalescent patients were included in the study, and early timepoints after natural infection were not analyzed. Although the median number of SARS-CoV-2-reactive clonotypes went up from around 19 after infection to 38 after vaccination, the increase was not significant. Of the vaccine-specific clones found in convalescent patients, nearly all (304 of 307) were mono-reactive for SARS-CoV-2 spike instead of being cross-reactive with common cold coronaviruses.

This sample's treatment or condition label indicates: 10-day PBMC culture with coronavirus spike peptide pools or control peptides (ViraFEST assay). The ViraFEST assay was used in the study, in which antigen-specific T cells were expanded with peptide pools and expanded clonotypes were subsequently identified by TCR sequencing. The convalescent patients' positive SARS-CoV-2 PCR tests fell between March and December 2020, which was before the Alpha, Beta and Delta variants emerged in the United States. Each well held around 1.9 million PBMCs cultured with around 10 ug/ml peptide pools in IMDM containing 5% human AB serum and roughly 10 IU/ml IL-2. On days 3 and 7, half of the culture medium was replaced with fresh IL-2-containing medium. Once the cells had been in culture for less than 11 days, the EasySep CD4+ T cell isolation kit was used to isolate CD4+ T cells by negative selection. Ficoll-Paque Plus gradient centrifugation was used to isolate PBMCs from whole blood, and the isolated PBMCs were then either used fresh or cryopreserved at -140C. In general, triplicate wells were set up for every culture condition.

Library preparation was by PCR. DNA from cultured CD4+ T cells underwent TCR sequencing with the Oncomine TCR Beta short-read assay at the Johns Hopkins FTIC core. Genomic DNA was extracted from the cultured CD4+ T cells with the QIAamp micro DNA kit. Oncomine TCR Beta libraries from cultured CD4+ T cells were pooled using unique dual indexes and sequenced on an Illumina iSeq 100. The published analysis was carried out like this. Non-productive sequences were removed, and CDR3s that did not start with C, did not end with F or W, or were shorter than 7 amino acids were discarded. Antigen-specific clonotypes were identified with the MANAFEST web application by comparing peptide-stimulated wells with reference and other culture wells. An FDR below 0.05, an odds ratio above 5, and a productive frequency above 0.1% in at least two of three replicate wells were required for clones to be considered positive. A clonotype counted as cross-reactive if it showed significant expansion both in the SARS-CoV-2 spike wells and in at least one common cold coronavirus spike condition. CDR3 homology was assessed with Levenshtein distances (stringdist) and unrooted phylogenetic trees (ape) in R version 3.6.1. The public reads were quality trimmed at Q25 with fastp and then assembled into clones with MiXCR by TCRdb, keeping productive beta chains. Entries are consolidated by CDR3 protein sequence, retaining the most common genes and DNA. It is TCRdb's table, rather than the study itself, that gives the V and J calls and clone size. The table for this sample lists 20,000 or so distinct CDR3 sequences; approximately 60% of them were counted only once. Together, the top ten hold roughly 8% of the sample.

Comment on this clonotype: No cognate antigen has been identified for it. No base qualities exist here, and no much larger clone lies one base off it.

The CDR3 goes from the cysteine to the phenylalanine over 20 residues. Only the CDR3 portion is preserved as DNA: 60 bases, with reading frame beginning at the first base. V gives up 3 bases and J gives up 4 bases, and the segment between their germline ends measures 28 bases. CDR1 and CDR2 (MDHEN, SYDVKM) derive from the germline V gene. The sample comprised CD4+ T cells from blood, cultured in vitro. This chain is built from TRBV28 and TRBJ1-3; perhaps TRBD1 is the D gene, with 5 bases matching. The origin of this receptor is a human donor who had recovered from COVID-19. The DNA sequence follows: TGTGCCAGCAGTTTGGGGCAGGATTTTGGGGTGGCGCTTACGGGAAACACCATATATTTT. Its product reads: CASSLGQDFGVALTGNTIYF.